A selection of T cell receptor beta chains follows, all from one sample in a study of response to subunit inactivated influenza vaccine. TCRdb recomputed calls from the RT-PCR reads with MiXCR, one row per CDR3 protein. Among more than 450,000 distinct CDR3 sequences listed, about 10% were seen once. This material consisted of PBMCs from blood, taken on the day of vaccination. The receptors originated from a man aged 50 to 60 who received an inactivated influenza vaccine. CDR3s include the opening cysteine and the closing phenylalanine or tryptophan. The D gene is left open where the match is weak. Rows may omit the clone size; those that give it use once, few, many or a size class.

>17|NA|NA|TRBV20-1|TRBJ2-3
CSALRGGVGASVDTQYF
TGCAGTGCGCTCCGAGGGGGAGTTGGGGCTAGCGTTGATACGCAGTATTTT
>17|few|NA|TRBV5-1|TRBJ1-1
CASSLAGQGTRSTEAFF
TGCGCCAGCAGCTTGGCGGGCCAGGGGACGCGGTCCACTGAAGCTTTCTTT
>14|few|NA|TRBV18|TRBJ1-1
CASSSDRGNTEAFF
TGTGCCAGCTCATCTGACAGAGGCAACACTGAAGCTTTCTTT
>15|few|TRBD2|TRBV27|TRBJ2-7
CASSPRLAGGYEQYF
TGTGCCAGCAGTCCCAGACTAGCGGGAGGTTACGAGCAGTACTTC
>16|NA|NA|TRBV7-2|TRBJ2-5
CASSPTTGAGQETQYF
TGTGCCAGCAGCCCAACCACCGGGGCGGGGCAAGAGACCCAGTACTTC
>11|many|NA|TRBV9|TRBJ1-2
CASSRDYGYTF
TGTGCCAGCTCGCGGGACTATGGCTACACCTTC
>16|few|TRBD2|TRBV19|TRBJ2-1
CASSTTTSGSLTEQFF
TGTGCCAGTAGTACGACGACTAGCGGGAGTTTAACTGAGCAGTTCTTC
>18|NA|TRBD1|TRBV11-2|TRBJ2-6
CASSSTLGQSSGANVLTF
TGTGCCAGCAGCTCTACGTTGGGACAGAGCTCTGGGGCCAACGTCCTGACTTTC
>15|few|NA|TRBV5-4|TRBJ2-5
CASSLDSGGWGTQYF
TGTGCCAGCAGCTTGGATTCCGGAGGTTGGGGGACCCAGTACTTC
>15|NA|NA|TRBV7-9|TRBJ2-7
CASSLAGDSSYEQYF
TGTGCCAGCAGCTTAGCTGGGGACTCTTCCTACGAGCAGTACTTC
>15|NA|TRBD2|TRBV4-3|TRBJ2-1
CASSPGAGGYNEQFF
TGCGCCAGCAGCCCTGGCGCGGGAGGGTACAATGAGCAGTTCTTC
>11|NA|NA|TRBV20-1|TRBJ2-5
CSIGTPETQYF
TGCAGTATCGGGACCCCAGAGACCCAGTACTTC
>13|many|TRBD2|TRBV20-1|TRBJ2-1
CSVASGSYNEQFF
TGCAGTGTGGCGAGCGGGAGTTACAATGAGCAGTTCTTC
>14|NA|TRBD1|TRBV7-2|TRBJ2-7
CASSRWDRAHEQYF
TGTGCCAGCAGCCGCTGGGACAGGGCGCACGAGCAGTACTTC
>14|NA|NA|TRBV28|TRBJ2-2
CASSTTSFTGELFF
TGTGCCAGCAGCACTACTAGTTTCACCGGGGAGCTGTTTTTT
>16|many|NA|TRBV2|TRBJ2-1
CASSEQRVSSYNEQFF
TGTGCCAGCAGTGAACAGCGGGTGAGCTCCTACAATGAGCAGTTCTTC
>14|NA|NA|TRBV6-2/TRBV6-3|TRBJ2-1
CASSGSSGYNEQFF
TGTGCCAGCAGTGGAAGTTCCGGATACAATGAGCAGTTCTTC
>13|NA|NA|TRBV20-1|TRBJ2-1
CSAAVLGYNEQFF
TGCAGTGCTGCCGTTTTGGGGTACAATGAGCAGTTCTTC
>16|NA|TRBD1|TRBV20-1|TRBJ2-5
CSAYDPGQGLQETQYF
TGCAGTGCCTATGATCCGGGACAGGGCCTCCAAGAGACCCAGTACTTC
>15|few|NA|TRBV18|TRBJ2-1
CASSPRTAGYNEQFF
TGTGCCAGCTCACCAAGGACAGCGGGGTACAATGAGCAGTTCTTC
>15|NA|TRBD2|TRBV6-2/TRBV6-3|TRBJ2-7
CASSPSGRPKSEQYF
TGTGCCAGCAGTCCTAGCGGGAGACCCAAAAGCGAGCAGTACTTC
>16|NA|NA|TRBV4-3|TRBJ2-5
CASSQEPSRFQETQYF
TGCGCCAGCAGCCAAGAACCTTCTAGGTTCCAAGAGACCCAGTACTTC
>16|many|TRBD1|TRBV12-3/TRBV12-4|TRBJ2-7
CASSAPTGEHHYEQYF
TGTGCCAGCAGTGCGCCAACAGGGGAGCATCACTACGAGCAGTACTTC
>16|NA|TRBD1|TRBV15|TRBJ2-5
CATSRGQGARGETQYF
TGTGCCACCAGCAGAGGACAGGGGGCGCGGGGAGAGACCCAGTACTTC
>13|few|NA|TRBV4-2|TRBJ2-1
CASSQDQNYEQFF
TGTGCCAGCAGCCAAGATCAGAACTATGAGCAGTTCTTC
>17|NA|NA|TRBV4-3|TRBJ2-6
CASSQFVGRTGANVLTF
TGCGCCAGCAGCCAATTTGTGGGCCGAACAGGGGCCAACGTCCTGACTTTC
>14|NA|NA|TRBV6-5|TRBJ1-6
CASSYVSVNSPLHF
TGTGCCAGCAGTTACGTCAGTGTAAATTCACCCCTCCACTTT
>15|few|TRBD1|TRBV6-1|TRBJ2-5
CASRGRGPRQETQYF
TGTGCCAGCAGGGGCAGGGGGCCGAGACAAGAGACCCAGTACTTC
>16|NA|NA|TRBV15|TRBJ2-5
CATSRDHFFRTVTQYF
TGTGCCACCAGCAGAGATCATTTTTTCAGGACCGTGACCCAGTACTTC
>13|NA|NA|TRBV20-1|TRBJ2-6
CSAIRSGANVLTF
TGCAGTGCTATCCGTTCTGGGGCCAACGTCCTGACTTTC
>16|NA|TRBD2|TRBV12-3/TRBV12-4|TRBJ2-2
CASSPLAGGPFGELFF
TGTGCCAGCAGTCCCTTAGCGGGGGGGCCGTTCGGGGAGCTGTTTTTT
>16|NA|NA|TRBV7-8|TRBJ2-5
CASSLGVTGLKETQYF
TGTGCCAGCAGCTTAGGAGTGACAGGCCTAAAAGAGACCCAGTACTTC
>16|NA|NA|TRBV6-5|TRBJ2-3
CASSYLRGRSTDTQYF
TGTGCCAGCAGTTACCTCAGAGGGAGAAGCACAGATACGCAGTATTTT
>16|NA|NA|TRBV4-1|TRBJ2-2
CASSQVGWGVGGELFF
TGCGCCAGCAGCCAAGTAGGATGGGGGGTAGGCGGGGAGCTGTTTTTT
>13|NA|TRBD1|TRBV10-3|TRBJ2-7
CAIRPGQGNEQYF
TGTGCCATCAGACCGGGACAGGGGAACGAGCAGTACTTC
>11|many|NA|TRBV5-1|TRBJ1-1
CASSLVGEAFF
TGCGCCAGCAGCTTGGTAGGTGAAGCTTTCTTT
>15|many|NA|TRBV4-3|TRBJ2-7
CASSQERGQSYEQYF
TGCGCCAGCAGCCAAGAACGGGGCCAGAGCTACGAGCAGTACTTC
>14|once|TRBD2|TRBV20-1|TRBJ2-1
CSGIKAGGPREQFF
TGCAGTGGGATAAAAGCGGGAGGCCCCCGAGAGCAGTTCTTC
>16|NA|NA|TRBV7-7|TRBJ2-1
CASSLEFGSSYNEQFF
TGTGCCAGCAGCTTAGAGTTCGGGAGCTCCTACAATGAGCAGTTCTTC
>14|few|TRBD2|TRBV20-1|TRBJ2-1
CSAPVGLANNEQFF
TGCAGTGCGCCCGTTGGACTAGCGAACAATGAGCAGTTCTTC
>16|many|NA|TRBV7-2|TRBJ2-1
CASSLVPGQFGNEQFF
TGTGCCAGCAGCTTAGTCCCTGGACAGTTTGGGAATGAGCAGTTCTTC
>15|many|TRBD1|TRBV7-2|TRBJ2-3
CASSLGGTGKVTQYF
TGTGCCAGCAGCTTAGGGGGGACAGGGAAAGTTACGCAGTATTTT
>15|NA|NA|TRBV7-9|TRBJ2-1
CASSLGYPGAHEQFF
TGTGCCAGCAGCTTAGGATATCCGGGAGCTCATGAGCAGTTCTTC
>13|NA|NA|TRBV12-3/TRBV12-4|TRBJ2-2
CASSLRKSGELFF
TGTGCCAGCAGTCTAAGAAAGTCCGGGGAGCTGTTTTTT
>10|few|NA|TRBV29-1|TRBJ2-3
CSTQRDTQYF
TGCAGCACCCAAAGGGATACGCAGTATTTT
>13|NA|NA|TRBV6-2/TRBV6-3|TRBJ2-1
CASSRRPNNEQFF
TGTGCCAGCAGCCGCCGACCCAACAATGAGCAGTTCTTC
>15|NA|NA|TRBV3-1|TRBJ1-1
CASSQVGIRNTEAFF
TGTGCCAGCAGCCAAGTAGGGATCAGGAACACTGAAGCTTTCTTT
>15|NA|NA|TRBV20-1|TRBJ1-1
CSARDLREGDTEAFF
TGCAGTGCTAGAGATTTGAGAGAGGGGGACACTGAAGCTTTCTTT
>16|few|TRBD1|TRBV4-1|TRBJ2-7
CASSPGQGARAYEQYF
TGCGCCAGCAGCCCGGGACAGGGGGCGCGTGCCTACGAGCAGTACTTC
>15|many|NA|TRBV3-1|TRBJ2-2
CASSQDRGNTGELFF
TGTGCCAGCAGCCAAGACAGGGGGAACACCGGGGAGCTGTTTTTT
>14|NA|NA|TRBV20-1|TRBJ2-1
CSASIGSSYNEQFF
TGCAGTGCTAGCATCGGGAGCTCCTACAATGAGCAGTTCTTC